This T cell receptor beta chain was identified during a study of cytotoxic CD8 clonotypes in ibrutinib-treated CLL. Overall study: IGHV unmutated under 18; relapsed/refractory approximately 10; treatment-naive some 16.

Notes on the study in general: Baseline values of clonality outstripped age-matched healthy donors and followed circulating CD8+ T-cell counts. The public clonotypes identified were infrequent and showed contraction or stability on treatment. A difference in sampling times existed between sustained-remission and progressing patients.

As for this clone: Its antigen is as yet unknown.

Libraries were prepared by immunoSEQ multiplex PCR; TCRdb keeps only in-frame clonotypes and omits some of them. The sample holds approximately 130,000 clones; under 90% are singletons and the top ten take roughly 3.1%. This material consisted of PBMCs, taken after 24 months of ibrutinib treatment. The TCR comes from a human donor with chronic lymphocytic leukemia.

Here the CDR3 reads CASSPAIHGGDSGANVLTF. CDR3 DNA sequence: TGTGCCAGCTCACCTGCCATTCATGGGGGGGACTCTGGGGCCAACGTCCTGACTTTC. The V gene is TRBV18, the J gene TRBJ2-6, with TRBD2 matching over 7 bases. The germline gives CDR1 KGHSH, CDR2 LQKENI. The ends lost 3 bases at V and 0 bases at J; junction bases unmatched: 11. The CDR3 consists of 19 residues.